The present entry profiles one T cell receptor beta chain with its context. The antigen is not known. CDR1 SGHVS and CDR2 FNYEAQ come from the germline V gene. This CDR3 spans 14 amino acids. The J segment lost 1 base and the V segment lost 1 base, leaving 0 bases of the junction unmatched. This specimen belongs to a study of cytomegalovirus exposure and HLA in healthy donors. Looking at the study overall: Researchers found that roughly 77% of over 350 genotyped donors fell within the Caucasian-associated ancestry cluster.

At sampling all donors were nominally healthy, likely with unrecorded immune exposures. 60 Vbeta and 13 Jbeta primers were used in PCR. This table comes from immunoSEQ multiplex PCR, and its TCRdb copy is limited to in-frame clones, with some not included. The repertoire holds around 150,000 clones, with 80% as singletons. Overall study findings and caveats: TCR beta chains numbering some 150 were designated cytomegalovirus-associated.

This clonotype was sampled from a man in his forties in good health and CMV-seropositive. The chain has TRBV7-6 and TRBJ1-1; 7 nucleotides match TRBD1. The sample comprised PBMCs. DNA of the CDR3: TGTGCCAGCAGCTTAGGGACAGGGAACACTGAAGCTTTCTTT. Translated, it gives CASSLGTGNTEAFF.